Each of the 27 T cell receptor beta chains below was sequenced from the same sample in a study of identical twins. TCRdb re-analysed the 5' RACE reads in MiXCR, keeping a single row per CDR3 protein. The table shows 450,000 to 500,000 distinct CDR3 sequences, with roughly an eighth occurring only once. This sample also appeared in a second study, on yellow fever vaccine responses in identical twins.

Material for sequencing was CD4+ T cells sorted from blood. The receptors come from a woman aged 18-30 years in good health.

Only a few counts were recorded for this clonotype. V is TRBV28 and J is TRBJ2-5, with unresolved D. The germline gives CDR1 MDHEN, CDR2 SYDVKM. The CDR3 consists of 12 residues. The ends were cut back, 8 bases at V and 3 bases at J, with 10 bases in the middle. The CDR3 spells CASQYRKETQYF. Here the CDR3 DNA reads TGTGCCAGCCAGTATAGAAAAGAGACCCAGTACTTC.

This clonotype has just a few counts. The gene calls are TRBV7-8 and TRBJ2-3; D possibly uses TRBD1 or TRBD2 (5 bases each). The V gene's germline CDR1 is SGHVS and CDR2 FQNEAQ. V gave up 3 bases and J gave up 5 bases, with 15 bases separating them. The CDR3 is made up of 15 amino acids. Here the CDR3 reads CASSFFEGSRDTQYF. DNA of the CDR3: TGTGCCAGCAGCTTTTTTGAGGGGAGTAGAGATACGCAGTATTTT.

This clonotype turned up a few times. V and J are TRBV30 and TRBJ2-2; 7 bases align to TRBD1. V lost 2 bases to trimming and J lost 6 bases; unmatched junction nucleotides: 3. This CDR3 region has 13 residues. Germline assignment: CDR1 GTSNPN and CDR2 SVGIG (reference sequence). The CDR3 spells CAWSRGGAGELFF. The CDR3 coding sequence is TGTGCCTGGAGTAGAGGGGGCGCCGGGGAGCTGTTTTTT.

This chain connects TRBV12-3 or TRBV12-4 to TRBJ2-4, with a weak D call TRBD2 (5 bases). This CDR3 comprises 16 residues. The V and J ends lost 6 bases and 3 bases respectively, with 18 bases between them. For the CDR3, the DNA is TGTGCCAGCAGCCCACCCCGGGCCGGGAACAAAAACATTCAGTACTTC. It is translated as CASSPPRAGNKNIQYF.

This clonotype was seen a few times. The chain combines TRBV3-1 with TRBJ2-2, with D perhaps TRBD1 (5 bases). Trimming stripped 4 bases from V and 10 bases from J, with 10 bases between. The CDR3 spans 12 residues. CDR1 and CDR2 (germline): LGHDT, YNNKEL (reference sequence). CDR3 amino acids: CASSLDTLELFF. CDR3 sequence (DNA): TGTGCCAGCAGCCTGGACACCCTGGAGCTGTTTTTT.

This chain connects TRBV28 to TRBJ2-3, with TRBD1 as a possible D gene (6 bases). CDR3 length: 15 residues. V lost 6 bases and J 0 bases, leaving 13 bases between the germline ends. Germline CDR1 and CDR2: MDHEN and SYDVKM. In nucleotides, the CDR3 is TGTGCCAGCAGACACCTCAGGGGAAGCACAGATACGCAGTATTTT. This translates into CASRHLRGSTDTQYF.

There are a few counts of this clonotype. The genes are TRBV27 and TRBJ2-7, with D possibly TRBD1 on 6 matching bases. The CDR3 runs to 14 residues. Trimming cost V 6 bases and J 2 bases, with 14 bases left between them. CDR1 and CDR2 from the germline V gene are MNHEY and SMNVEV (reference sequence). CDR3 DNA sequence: TGTGCCAGCAGAAACGCAGGGGTGGCCTACGAGCAGTACTTC. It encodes CASRNAGVAYEQYF.

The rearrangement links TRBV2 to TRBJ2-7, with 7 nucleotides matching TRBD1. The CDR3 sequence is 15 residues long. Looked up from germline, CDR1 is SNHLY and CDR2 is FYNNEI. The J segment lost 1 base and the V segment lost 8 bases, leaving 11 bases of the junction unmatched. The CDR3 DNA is TGTGCCAGCCAGACCTCAGGGGGATCATCCTACGAGCAGTACTTC. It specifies CASQTSGGSSYEQYF.

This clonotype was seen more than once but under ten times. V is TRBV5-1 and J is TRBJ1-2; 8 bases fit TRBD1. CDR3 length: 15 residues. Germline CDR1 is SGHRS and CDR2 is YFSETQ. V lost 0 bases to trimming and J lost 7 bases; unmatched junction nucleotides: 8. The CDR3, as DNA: TGCGCCAGCAGCTTGGTCCAGACAGGGGATGGTGGCTACACCTTC. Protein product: CASSLVQTGDGGYTF.

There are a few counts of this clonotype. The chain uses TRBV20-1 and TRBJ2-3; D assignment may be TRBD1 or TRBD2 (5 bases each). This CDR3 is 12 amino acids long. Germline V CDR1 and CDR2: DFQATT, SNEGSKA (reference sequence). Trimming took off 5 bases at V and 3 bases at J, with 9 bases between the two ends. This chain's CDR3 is CSAHGGTDTQYF. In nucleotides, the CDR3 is TGCAGTGCTCATGGGGGTACAGATACGCAGTATTTT.

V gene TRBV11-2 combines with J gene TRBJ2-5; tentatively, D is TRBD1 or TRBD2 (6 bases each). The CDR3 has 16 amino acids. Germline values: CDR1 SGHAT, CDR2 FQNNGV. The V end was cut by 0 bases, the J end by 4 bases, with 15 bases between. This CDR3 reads CASSLDRGDIGETQYF. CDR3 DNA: TGTGCCAGCAGCTTAGATAGGGGGGATATTGGAGAGACCCAGTACTTC.

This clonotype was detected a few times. The CDR3 loop is CASSDPTDTQHF. The CDR3 DNA is TGTGCCAGCAGCGACCCCACAGATACCCAGCATTTT. The rearrangement joins TRBV6-1 to TRBJ1-5; D remains unclear. The CDR3 has 12 residues. The V end was cut by 6 bases, the J end by 11 bases, with 14 bases between. Germline CDR1 and CDR2: MNHNS and SASEGT.

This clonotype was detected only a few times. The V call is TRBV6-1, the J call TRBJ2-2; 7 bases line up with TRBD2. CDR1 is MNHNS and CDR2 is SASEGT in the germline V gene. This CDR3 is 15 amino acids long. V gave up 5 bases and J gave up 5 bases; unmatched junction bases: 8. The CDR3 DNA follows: TGTGCCAGCAGTCGGCGGGGGACGTTTACCGGGGAGCTGTTTTTT. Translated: CASSRRGTFTGELFF.

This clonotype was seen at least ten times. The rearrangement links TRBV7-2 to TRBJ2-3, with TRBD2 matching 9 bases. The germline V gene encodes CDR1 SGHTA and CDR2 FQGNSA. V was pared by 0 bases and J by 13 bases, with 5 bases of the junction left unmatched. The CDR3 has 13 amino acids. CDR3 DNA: TGTGCCAGCAGCTTAGCGCCCAGCGGGGGGAAGTATTTT. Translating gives CASSLAPSGGKYF.

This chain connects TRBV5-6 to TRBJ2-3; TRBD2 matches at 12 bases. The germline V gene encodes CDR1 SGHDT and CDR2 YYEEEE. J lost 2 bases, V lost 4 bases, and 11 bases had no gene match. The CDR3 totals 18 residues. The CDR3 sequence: CASSPALTSGRITDTQYF. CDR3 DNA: TGTGCCAGCAGCCCCGCCCTGACTAGCGGGAGAATCACAGATACGCAGTATTTT. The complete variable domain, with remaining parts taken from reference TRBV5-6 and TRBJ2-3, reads DAGVTQSPTHLIKTRGQQVTLRCSPKSGHDTVSWYQQALGQGPQFIFQYYEEEERQRGNFPDRFSGHQFPNYSSELNVNALLLGDSALYLCASSPALTSGRITDTQYFGPGTRLTVL.

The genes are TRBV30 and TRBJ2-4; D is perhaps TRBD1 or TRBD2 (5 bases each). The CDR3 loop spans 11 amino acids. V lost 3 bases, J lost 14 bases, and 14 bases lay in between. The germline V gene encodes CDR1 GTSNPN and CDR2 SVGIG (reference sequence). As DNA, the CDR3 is TGTGCCTGGAGAACGGACATCGGGGAGTACTTC. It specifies CAWRTDIGEYF.

The CDR3 region has the DNA TGTGCCAGCAGTTACGCGACCGGGACTAGTAACGAGCAGTACTTC. It translates to CASSYATGTSNEQYF. The rearrangement uses TRBV6-5 and TRBJ2-7, with 8 bases fitting TRBD2. Germline V lookup: CDR1 MNHEY, CDR2 SVGAGI. There are 15 residues in the CDR3. V was clipped by 2 bases and J by 5 bases; unmatched bases: 8.

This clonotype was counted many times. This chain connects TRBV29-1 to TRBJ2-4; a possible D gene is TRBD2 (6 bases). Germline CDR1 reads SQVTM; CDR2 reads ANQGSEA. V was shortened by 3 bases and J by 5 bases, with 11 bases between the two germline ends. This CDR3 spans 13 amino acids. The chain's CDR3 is CSVEGGRENIQYF. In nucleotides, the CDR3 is TGCAGCGTTGAGGGGGGTAGGGAAAACATTCAGTACTTC.

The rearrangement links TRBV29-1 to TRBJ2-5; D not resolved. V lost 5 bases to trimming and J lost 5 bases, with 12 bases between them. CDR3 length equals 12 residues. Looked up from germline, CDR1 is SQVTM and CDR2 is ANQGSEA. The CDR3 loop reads CSVLPTRETQYF. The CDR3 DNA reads TGCAGCGTTCTCCCGACTCGGGAGACCCAGTACTTC.

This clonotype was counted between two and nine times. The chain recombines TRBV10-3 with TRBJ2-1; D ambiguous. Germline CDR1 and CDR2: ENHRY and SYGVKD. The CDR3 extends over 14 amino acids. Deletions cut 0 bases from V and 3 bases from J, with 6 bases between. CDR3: CAISESSRYNEQFF. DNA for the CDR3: TGTGCCATCAGTGAGTCCAGTCGCTACAATGAGCAGTTCTTC.

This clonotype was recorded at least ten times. As DNA, the CDR3 is TGCAGCGTTGGAGGGGCGGCTGTGGATCCCGGGGAGCTGTTTTTT. Its protein product is CSVGGAAVDPGELFF. The rearrangement joins TRBV29-1 to TRBJ2-2, with D possibly called TRBD1 or TRBD2 (5 bases each). V gave up 4 bases and J gave up 6 bases, with 18 bases separating them. This CDR3 contains 15 residues. CDR1 and CDR2 from the germline V gene are SQVTM and ANQGSEA.

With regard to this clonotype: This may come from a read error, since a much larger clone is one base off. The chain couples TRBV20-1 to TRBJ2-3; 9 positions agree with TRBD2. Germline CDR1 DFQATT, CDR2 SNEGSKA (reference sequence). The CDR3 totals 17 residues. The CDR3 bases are TGCTGTGCTAGAGGGTTCCGGACTAGCGATCAGGGAGATACGCAGTATTTT. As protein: CCARGFRTSDQGDTQYF.

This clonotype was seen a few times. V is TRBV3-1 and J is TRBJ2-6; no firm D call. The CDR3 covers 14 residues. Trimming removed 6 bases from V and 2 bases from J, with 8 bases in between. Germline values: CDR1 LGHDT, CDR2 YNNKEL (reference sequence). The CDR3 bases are TGTGCCAGCAGAGACCGACCTGGGGCCAACGTCCTGACTTTC. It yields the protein CASRDRPGANVLTF. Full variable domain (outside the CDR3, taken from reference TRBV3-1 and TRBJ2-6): DTAVSQTPKYLVTQMGNDKSIKCEQNLGHDTMYWYKQDSKKFLKIMFSYNNKELIINETVPNRFSPKSPDKAHLNLHINSLELGDSAVYFCASRDRPGANVLTFGAGSRLTVL.

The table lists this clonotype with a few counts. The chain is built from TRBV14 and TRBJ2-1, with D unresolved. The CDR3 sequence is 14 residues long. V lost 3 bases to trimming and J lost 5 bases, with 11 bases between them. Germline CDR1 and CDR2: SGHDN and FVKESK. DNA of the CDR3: TGTGCCAGCAGCCAGACAACTTCCAACAATGAGCAGTTCTTC. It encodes CASSQTTSNNEQFF. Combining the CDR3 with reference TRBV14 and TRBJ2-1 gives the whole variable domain EAGVTQFPSHSVIEKGQTVTLRCDPISGHDNLYWYRRVMGKEIKFLLHFVKESKQDESGMPNNRFLAERTGGTYSTLKVQPAELEDSGVYFCASSQTTSNNEQFFGPGTRLTVL.

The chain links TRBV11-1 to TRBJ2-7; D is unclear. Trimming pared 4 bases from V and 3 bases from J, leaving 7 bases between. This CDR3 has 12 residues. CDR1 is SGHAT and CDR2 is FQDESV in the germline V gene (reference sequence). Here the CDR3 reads CASSSRNYEQYF. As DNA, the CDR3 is TGTGCCAGCAGCTCGAGGAACTACGAGCAGTACTTC.

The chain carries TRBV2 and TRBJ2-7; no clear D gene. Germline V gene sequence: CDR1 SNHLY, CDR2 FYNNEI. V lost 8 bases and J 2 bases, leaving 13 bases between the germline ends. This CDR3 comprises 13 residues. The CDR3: CASRSATTYEQYF. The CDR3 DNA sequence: TGTGCCAGCCGATCGGCAACCACCTACGAGCAGTACTTC.

The CDR3 protein is CSADRTGGYEQYF. The CDR3 nucleotides are TGCAGTGCGGATCGGACAGGGGGCTACGAGCAGTACTTC. The rearrangement uses TRBV20-1 and TRBJ2-7; 10 nucleotides line up with TRBD1. Germline V lookup: CDR1 DFQATT, CDR2 SNEGSKA (reference sequence). The ends lost 6 bases at V and 3 bases at J; junction bases unmatched: 5. The CDR3 contains 13 residues.